What follows is one TCR beta chain and its context. Antigen specificity is unknown. With 5 bases clipped from V and 3 bases from J, the junction kept 3 bases outside the gene matches. The V gene's germline CDR1 is LNHNV and CDR2 YYDKDF (reference sequence). The CDR3 extends over 13 amino acids. These data come from a study of cytomegalovirus exposure and HLA in healthy donors. Broader study findings: Excluded were some V segments that proved indistinguishable, including TRBV6-2 and TRBV6-3. Roughly even sequencing depth across donors was the assumption behind the presence/absence analyses.

The PCR had 60 Vbeta and 13 Jbeta primers. Only in-frame clones appear in the TCRdb table, and some are missing; sequencing was by immunoSEQ multiplex PCR. The sample includes about 99,000 clones, over 75% seen only once; the top ten take 5% to 6%. This sequence was found in a young woman in good health and CMV-seropositive. The sequenced material came from PBMCs. This sequence joins TRBV15 and TRBJ2-7, with 8 bases aligning to TRBD1. This chain's CDR3 is CATSHRGNYEQYF. Written as DNA, the CDR3 is TGTGCCACCAGCCACAGGGGGAACTACGAGCAGTACTTC.